The present T cell receptor beta chain was sequenced within a study of blood T cell repertoires in COVID-19. On the study more broadly: The analysed material was cDNA or gDNA that came from T cells, B-cell-depleted T cells, or PBMCs.

CDR3 length: 14 amino acids. Germline CDR1 is MNHEY and CDR2 is SMNVEV (reference sequence). V was clipped by 4 bases and J by 7 bases; unmatched bases: 5. Libraries were prepared by immunoSEQ multiplex PCR; TCRdb keeps only in-frame clonotypes and omits some of them. The sample contains some 260,000 clones, just over 90% of which appear only once. This clone was seen just once. This chain uses TRBV27 with TRBJ2-3; 10 bases map to TRBD2. This TCR came from a woman aged 18-35 years who had recovered from COVID-19. Material: PBMCs or T cells enriched from blood (not recorded which). CDR3 sequence: CASSSGTSVNTQYF. CDR3 bases: TGTGCCAGCAGTTCCGGGACTAGCGTGAATACGCAGTATTTT.